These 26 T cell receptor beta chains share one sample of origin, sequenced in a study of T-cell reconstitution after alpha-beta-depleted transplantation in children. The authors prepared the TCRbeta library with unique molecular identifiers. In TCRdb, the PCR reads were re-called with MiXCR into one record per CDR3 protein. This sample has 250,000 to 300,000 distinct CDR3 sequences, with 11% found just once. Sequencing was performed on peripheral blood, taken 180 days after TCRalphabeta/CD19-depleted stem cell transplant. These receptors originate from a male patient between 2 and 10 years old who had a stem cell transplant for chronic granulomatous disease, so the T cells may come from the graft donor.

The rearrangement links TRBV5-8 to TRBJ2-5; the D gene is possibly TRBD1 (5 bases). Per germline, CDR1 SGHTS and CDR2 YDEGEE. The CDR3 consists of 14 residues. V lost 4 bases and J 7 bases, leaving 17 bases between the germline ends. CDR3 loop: CASSKRHTTGTQYF. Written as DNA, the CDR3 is TGTGCCAGCAGCAAAAGGCATACCACAGGGACCCAGTACTTC. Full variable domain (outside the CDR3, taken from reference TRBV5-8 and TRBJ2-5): EAGVTQSPTHLIKTRGQQATLRCSPISGHTSVYWYQQALGLGLQFLLWYDEGEERNRGNFPPRFSGRQFPNYSSELNVNALELEDSALYLCASSKRHTTGTQYFGPGTRLLVL.

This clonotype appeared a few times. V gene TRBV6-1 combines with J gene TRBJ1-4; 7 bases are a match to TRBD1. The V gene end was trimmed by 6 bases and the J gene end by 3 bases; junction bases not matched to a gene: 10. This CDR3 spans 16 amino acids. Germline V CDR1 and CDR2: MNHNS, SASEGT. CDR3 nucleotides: TGTGCCAGCAGCCCCCTCCCGGGACAGCCTAATGAAAAACTGTTTTTT. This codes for CASSPLPGQPNEKLFF.

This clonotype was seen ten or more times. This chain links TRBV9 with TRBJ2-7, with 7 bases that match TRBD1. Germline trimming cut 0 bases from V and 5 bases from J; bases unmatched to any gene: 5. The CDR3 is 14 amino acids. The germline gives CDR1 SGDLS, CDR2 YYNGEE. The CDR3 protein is CASSVGRQGDEQYF. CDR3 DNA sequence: TGTGCCAGCAGCGTAGGAAGGCAGGGGGACGAGCAGTACTTC.

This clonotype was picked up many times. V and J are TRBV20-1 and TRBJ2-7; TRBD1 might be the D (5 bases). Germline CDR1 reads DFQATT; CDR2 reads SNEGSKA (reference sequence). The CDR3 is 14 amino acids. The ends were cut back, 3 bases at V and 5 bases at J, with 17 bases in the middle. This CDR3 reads CSASRGLSTDEQYF. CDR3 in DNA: TGCAGTGCTAGTAGGGGCCTTTCGACTGACGAGCAGTACTTC.

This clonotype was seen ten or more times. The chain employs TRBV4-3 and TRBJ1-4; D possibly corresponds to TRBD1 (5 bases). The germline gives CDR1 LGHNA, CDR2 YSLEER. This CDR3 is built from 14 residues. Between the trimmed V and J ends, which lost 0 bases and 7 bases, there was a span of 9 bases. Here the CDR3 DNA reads TGCGCCAGCAGCCAAGAACAGGAGGGTGAAAAACTGTTTTTT. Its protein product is CASSQEQEGEKLFF.

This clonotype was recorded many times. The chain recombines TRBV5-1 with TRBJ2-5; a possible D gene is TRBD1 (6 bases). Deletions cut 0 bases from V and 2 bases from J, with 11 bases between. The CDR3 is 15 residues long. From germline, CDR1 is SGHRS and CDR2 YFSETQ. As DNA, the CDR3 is TGCGCCAGCAGCTTGGAGTTGGACAGACAAGAGACCCAGTACTTC. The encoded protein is CASSLELDRQETQYF.

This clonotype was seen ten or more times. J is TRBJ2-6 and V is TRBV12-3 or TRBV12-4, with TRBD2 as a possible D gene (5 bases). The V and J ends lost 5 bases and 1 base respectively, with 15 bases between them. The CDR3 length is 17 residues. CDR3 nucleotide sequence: TGTGCCAGCAGTAATCTGGTGCGGGCATCTGGGGCCAACGTCCTGACTTTC. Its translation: CASSNLVRASGANVLTF.

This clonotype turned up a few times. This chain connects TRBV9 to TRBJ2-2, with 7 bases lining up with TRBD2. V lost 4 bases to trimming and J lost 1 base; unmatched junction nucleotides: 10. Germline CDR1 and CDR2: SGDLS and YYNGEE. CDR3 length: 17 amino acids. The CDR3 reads CASSLTDSGRNTGELFF. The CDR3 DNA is TGTGCCAGCAGCCTAACCGATAGCGGGCGGAACACCGGGGAGCTGTTTTTT.

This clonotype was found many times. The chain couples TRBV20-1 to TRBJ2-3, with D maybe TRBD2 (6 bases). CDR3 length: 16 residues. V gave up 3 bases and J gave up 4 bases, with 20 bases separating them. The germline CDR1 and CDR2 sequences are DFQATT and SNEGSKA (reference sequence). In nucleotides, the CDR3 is TGCAGTGCTAGGGTACCTGGAGGGGTTAGGGCAGATACGCAGTATTTT. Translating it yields CSARVPGGVRADTQYF.

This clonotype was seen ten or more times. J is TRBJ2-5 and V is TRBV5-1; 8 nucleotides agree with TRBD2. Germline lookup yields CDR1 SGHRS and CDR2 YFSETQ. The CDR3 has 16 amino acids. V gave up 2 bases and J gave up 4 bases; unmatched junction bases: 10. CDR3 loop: CASSFGPGGAGETQYF. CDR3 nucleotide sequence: TGCGCCAGCAGCTTTGGGCCCGGGGGGGCAGGAGAGACCCAGTACTTC.

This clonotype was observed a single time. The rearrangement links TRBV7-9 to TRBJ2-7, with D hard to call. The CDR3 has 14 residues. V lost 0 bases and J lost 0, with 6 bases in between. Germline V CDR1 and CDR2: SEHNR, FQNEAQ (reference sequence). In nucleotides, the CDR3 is TGTGCCAGCAGCTTAGCGCGACCCTCCTACGAGCAGTACTTC. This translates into CASSLARPSYEQYF.

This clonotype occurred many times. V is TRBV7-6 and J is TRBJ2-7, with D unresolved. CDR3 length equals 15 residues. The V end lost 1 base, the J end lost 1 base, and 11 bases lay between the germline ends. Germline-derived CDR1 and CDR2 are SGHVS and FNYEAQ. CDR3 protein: CASSLESGLSYEQYF. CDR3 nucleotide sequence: TGTGCCAGCAGCTTAGAGTCCGGGCTATCCTACGAGCAGTACTTC.

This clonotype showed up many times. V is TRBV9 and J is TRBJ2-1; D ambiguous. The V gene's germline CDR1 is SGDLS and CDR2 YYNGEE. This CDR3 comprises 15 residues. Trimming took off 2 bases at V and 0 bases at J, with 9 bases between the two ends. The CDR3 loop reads CASSVQASSYNEQFF. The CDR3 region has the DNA TGTGCCAGCAGCGTGCAGGCTAGCTCCTACAATGAGCAGTTCTTC. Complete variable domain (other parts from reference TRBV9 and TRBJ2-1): DSGVTQTPKHLITATGQRVTLRCSPRSGDLSVYWYQQSLDQGLQFLIQYYNGEERAKGNILERFSAQQFPDLHSELNLSSLELGDSALYFCASSVQASSYNEQFFGPGTRLTVL.

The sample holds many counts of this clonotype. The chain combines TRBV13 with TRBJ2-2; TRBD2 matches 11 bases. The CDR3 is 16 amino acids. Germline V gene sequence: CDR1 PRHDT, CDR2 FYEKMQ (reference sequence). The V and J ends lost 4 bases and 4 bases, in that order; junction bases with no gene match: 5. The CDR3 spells CASSYWTSGLTGELFF. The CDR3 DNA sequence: TGTGCCAGCAGCTACTGGACTAGCGGGCTCACCGGGGAGCTGTTTTTT.

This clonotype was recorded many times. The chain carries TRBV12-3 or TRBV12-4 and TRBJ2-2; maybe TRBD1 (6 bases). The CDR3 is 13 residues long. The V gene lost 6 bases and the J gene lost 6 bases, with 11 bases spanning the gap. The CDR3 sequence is CASRPGQSGELFF. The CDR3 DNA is TGTGCCAGCAGACCCGGACAGTCCGGGGAGCTGTTTTTT.

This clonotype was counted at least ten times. The CDR3 bases are TGTGCCAGCAGTTTCTTTACGGAGACCCAGTACTTC. Translation gives CASSFFTETQYF. The rearrangement uses TRBV12-3 or TRBV12-4 and TRBJ2-5; D unclear. There are 12 residues in the CDR3. With 3 bases removed from V and 5 bases from J, the gap between germline ends came to 7 bases.

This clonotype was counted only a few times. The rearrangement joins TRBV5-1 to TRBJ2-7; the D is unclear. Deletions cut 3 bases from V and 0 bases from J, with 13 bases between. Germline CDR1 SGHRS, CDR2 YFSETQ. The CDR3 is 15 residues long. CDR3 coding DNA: TGCGCCAGCAGCTCCCAGGACGGTCGCTCCTACGAGCAGTACTTC. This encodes CASSSQDGRSYEQYF.

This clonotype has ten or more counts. Here the CDR3 DNA reads TGCGCCAGCAGCCAAGCAGGACAGCCAAAGTCTAGGCAACAGTTCTTC. Translated: CASSQAGQPKSRQQFF. This chain uses TRBV4-1 with TRBJ2-1, with TRBD1 as a possible D gene (6 bases). V was cut by 1 base and J by 13 bases, with 23 bases left in between. This CDR3 comprises 16 residues. In germline, CDR1 is MGHRA, CDR2 YSYEKL.

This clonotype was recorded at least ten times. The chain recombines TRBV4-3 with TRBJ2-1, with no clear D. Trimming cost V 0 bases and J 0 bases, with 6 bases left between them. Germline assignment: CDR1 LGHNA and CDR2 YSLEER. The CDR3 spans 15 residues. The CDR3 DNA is TGCGCCAGCAGCCAAGATACATACTCCTACAATGAGCAGTTCTTC. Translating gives CASSQDTYSYNEQFF.

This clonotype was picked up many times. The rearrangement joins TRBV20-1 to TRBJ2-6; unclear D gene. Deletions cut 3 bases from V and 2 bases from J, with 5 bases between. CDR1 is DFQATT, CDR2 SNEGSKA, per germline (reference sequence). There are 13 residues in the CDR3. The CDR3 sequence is CSASMAGANVLTF. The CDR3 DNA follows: TGCAGTGCTAGCATGGCTGGGGCCAACGTCCTGACTTTC.

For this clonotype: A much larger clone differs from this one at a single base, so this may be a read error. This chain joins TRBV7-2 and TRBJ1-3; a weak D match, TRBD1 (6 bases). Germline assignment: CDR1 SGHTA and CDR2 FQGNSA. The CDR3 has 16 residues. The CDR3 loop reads CASSPDRPGPGNSIYF. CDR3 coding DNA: TGTGCCAGCAGCCCCGACAGGCCCGGCCCTGGAAACAGCATATATTTT.

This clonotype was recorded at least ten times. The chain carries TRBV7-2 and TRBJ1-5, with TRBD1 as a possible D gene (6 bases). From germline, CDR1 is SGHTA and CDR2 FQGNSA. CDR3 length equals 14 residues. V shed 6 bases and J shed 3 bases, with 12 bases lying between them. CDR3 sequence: CASRSQGDNQPQHF. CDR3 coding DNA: TGTGCCAGCAGATCACAGGGTGACAATCAGCCCCAGCATTTT.

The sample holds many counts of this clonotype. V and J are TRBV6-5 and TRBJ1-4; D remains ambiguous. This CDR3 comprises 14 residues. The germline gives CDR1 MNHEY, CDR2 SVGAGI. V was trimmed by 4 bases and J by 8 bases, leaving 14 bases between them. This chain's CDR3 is CASSLPVQREKLFF. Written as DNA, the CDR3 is TGTGCCAGCAGTTTACCAGTCCAGCGAGAAAAACTGTTTTTT.

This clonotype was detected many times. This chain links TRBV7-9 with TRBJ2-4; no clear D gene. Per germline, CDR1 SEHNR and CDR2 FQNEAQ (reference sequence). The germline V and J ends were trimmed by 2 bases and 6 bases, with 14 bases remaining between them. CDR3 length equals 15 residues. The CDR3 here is CASSLLVLEGNIQYF. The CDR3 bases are TGTGCCAGCAGCTTATTAGTGCTAGAAGGAAACATTCAGTACTTC.

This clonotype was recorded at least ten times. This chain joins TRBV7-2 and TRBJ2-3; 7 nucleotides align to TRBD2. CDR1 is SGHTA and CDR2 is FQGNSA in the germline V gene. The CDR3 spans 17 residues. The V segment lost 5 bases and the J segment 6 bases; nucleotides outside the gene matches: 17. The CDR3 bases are TGTGCCAGCAGCCGAGGGAGGGGATGGGACTGGGCGGATACGCAGTATTTT. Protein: CASSRGRGWDWADTQYF.

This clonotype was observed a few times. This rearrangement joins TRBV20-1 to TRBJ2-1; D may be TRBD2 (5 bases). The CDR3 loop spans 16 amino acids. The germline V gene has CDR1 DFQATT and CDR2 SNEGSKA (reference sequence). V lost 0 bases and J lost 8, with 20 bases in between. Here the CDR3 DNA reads TGCAGTGCTAGAGAAGATCTGGGCCTGCGGGTCGATGAGCAGTTCTTC. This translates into CSAREDLGLRVDEQFF.